Below are 11 T cell receptor beta chains sequenced from a single sample in a study of blood T cell repertoires in COVID-19. Sequenced by immunoSEQ multiplex PCR; TCRdb stores in-frame clones only, minus some. This repertoire shows fewer than 350,000 clones, 65% to 90% found once; its top ten account for more than 6%. Specimen: peripheral blood. Receptor source: a human donor in a cohort sampled during active COVID-19.

This chain links TRBV18 with TRBJ2-5; weak D call: TRBD1 (6 bases). The CDR3 runs 14 residues. Germline-derived CDR1 and CDR2 are KGHSH and LQKENI. Trimming left V 3 bases short and J 0 bases short, with 8 bases between. The CDR3 loop reads CASSPTGNQETQYF. CDR3 nucleotide sequence: TGTGCCAGCTCACCGACAGGAAACCAAGAGACCCAGTACTTC.

The chain recombines TRBV9 with TRBJ2-3; 13 positions agree with TRBD2. The J segment lost 2 bases and the V segment lost 2 bases, leaving 8 bases of the junction unmatched. Germline loops: CDR1 SGDLS, CDR2 YYNGEE. The CDR3 has 18 amino acids. The CDR3 protein is CASSVSLAGGAFTDTQYF. CDR3 sequence (DNA): TGTGCCAGCAGCGTCTCACTAGCGGGGGGGGCGTTCACAGATACGCAGTATTTT.

The chain recombines TRBV7-9 with TRBJ2-1; 14 nucleotides match TRBD2. The germline gives CDR1 SEHNR, CDR2 FQNEAQ (reference sequence). The CDR3 is made up of 17 amino acids. V shed 5 bases, J shed 6 bases, and the junction held 9 bases outside the gene matches. The CDR3 reads CASSPRLAGGQGNEQFF. CDR3 nucleotides: TGTGCCAGCAGCCCCCGACTAGCGGGGGGGCAGGGCAATGAGCAGTTCTTC. The complete variable domain, with remaining parts taken from reference TRBV7-9 and TRBJ2-1, reads DTGVSQNPRHKITKRGQNVTFRCDPISEHNRLYWYRQTLGQGPEFLTYFQNEAQLEKSRLLSDRFSAERPKGSFSTLEIQRTEQGDSAMYLCASSPRLAGGQGNEQFFGPGTRLTVL.

The chain links TRBV7-9 to TRBJ2-2, with a possible D match to TRBD1 (6 bases). Germline V gene lookup returns CDR1 SEHNR and CDR2 FQNEAQ (reference sequence). V was pared by 5 bases and J by 4 bases, with 17 bases between. This CDR3 region has 16 residues. For the CDR3, the DNA is TGTGCCAGCAGCCCTGCAGGACAGCGCACCACCGGGGAGCTGTTTTTT. The encoded protein is CASSPAGQRTTGELFF.

The CDR3 here is CASSEGAGSNYGYTF. The CDR3 nucleotides read TGTGCCAGCAGTGAAGGGGCAGGGTCGAACTATGGCTACACCTTC. This chain links TRBV6-1 with TRBJ1-2; weak D call: TRBD1 (5 bases). Trimming stripped 1 base from V and 2 bases from J, with 11 bases between. The CDR3 runs to 15 residues. The germline CDR1 and CDR2 sequences are MNHNS and SASEGT.

This chain connects TRBV12-5 to TRBJ2-1; 8 bases are shared with TRBD1. From germline, CDR1 is LGHNT and CDR2 FRNRAP. This CDR3 comprises 11 residues. The junction had 2 bases not matched to a gene; V was cut back by 1 base and J by 15 bases. The CDR3 DNA reads as TGTGCTAGTGGTTTGGCCGGACAGGGGTTCTTC. Residues: CASGLAGQGFF.

The V gene is TRBV6-5, the J gene TRBJ1-1; 8 nucleotides match TRBD1. CDR1 and CDR2 (germline): MNHEY, SVGAGI. Germline trimming cut 5 bases from V and 6 bases from J; bases unmatched to any gene: 5. The CDR3 has 13 residues. The CDR3 loop is CASSLTGGPEAFF. The CDR3 nucleotides are TGTGCCAGCAGTCTTACAGGGGGTCCTGAAGCTTTCTTT.

This clone was picked up a small number of times. The chain employs TRBV18 and TRBJ1-1, with 10 bases identical to TRBD1. CDR1 and CDR2 (germline): KGHSH, LQKENI. The CDR3 covers 15 residues. V lost 6 bases and J lost 5; bases outside the gene matches: 9. The CDR3 sequence: CASSPGTGATTEAFF. CDR3 in DNA: TGTGCCAGCTCCCCCGGGACAGGGGCGACGACTGAAGCTTTCTTT.

J is TRBJ2-1 and V is TRBV27; 7 positions agree with TRBD2. This CDR3 comprises 15 residues. CDR1 is MNHEY, CDR2 SMNVEV, per germline (reference sequence). J was trimmed by 5 bases and V by 8 bases; bases with no gene match: 12. CDR3 nucleotide sequence: TGTGCCAGCGCTCCTTTACTAGCGACTGACAATGAGCAGTTCTTC. It specifies CASAPLLATDNEQFF.

The CDR3 loop is CASSIQGAYGANVLTF. CDR3 nucleotide sequence: TGTGCCAGTAGTATCCAGGGGGCTTATGGGGCCAACGTCCTGACTTTC. The chain has TRBV19 and TRBJ2-6; 8 bases map to TRBD1. Germline V gene lookup returns CDR1 LNHDA and CDR2 SQIVND (reference sequence). CDR3 length equals 16 residues. Germline trimming cut 3 bases from V and 3 bases from J; bases unmatched to any gene: 4.

This chain links TRBV7-2 with TRBJ2-4; TRBD1 matches at 7 bases. CDR3 length equals 17 residues. The J segment lost 0 bases and the V segment lost 4 bases, leaving 9 bases of the junction unmatched. CDR1 and CDR2 (germline): SGHTA, FQGNSA. CDR3 region: CASSSRQGFLAKNIQYF. The CDR3 DNA reads TGTGCCAGCAGCTCAAGACAGGGATTCTTAGCCAAAAACATTCAGTACTTC.